This passage covers 18 T cell receptor beta chains from one sample sequenced in a study of PD-1 blockade in classical Hodgkin lymphoma (dated by TCRdb to the early 2020s). The sample's time point label, decoded: cycle 2 day 1 (C2D1) of nivolumab. All trial patients had relapsed after autologous stem cell transplantation, with cohorts A, B and C differing in prior brentuximab vedotin exposure. The library came from the immunoSEQ multiplex PCR assay. The clones in this table, taken by TCRdb from immuneACCESS, are in-frame only. Not every clone is retained; where verified, under half of the shortfall comes from an unresolved V gene, and the cause of the rest is unknown. The sample data list 40,000 to 60,000 clones, and 73% of these were observed just once. Less than 15% of the sample belongs to the ten largest clones. Sample: peripheral blood mononuclear cells (PBMCs), taken before the second cycle of nivolumab. The receptors originated from a human donor with classical Hodgkin lymphoma.

The chain is built from TRBV7-2 and TRBJ2-3; D is uncertain. The CDR3 is 13 residues long. Germline-derived CDR1 and CDR2 are SGHTA and FQGNSA. The ends were cut back, 2 bases at V and 3 bases at J, with 6 bases in the middle. The CDR3 loop reads CASSLHGTDTQYF. CDR3 DNA: TGTGCCAGCAGCTTACACGGGACAGATACGCAGTATTTT.

The table lists this clone with a few counts. The rearrangement links TRBV5-8 to TRBJ1-2, with D perhaps matching TRBD1 (5 bases). This CDR3 is built from 16 residues. Germline CDR1 and CDR2: SGHTS and YDEGEE. V gave up 4 bases and J gave up 4 bases, with 20 bases separating them. The CDR3 loop is CASSPPDTPEIYGYTF. The CDR3 coding sequence is TGTGCCAGCAGCCCCCCGGACACCCCGGAGATCTATGGCTACACCTTC.

The chain carries TRBV6-5 and TRBJ2-7; 7 bases are shared with TRBD1. Germline V gene sequence: CDR1 MNHEY, CDR2 SVGAGI. The CDR3 is 14 amino acids. The V gene end was trimmed by 6 bases and the J gene end by 0 bases; junction bases not matched to a gene: 5. The DNA of the CDR3 is TGTGCCAGCAGCCCGGGGACAGTCTCCTACGAGCAGTACTTC. Protein: CASSPGTVSYEQYF.

The V and J genes are TRBV27 and TRBJ1-4, with D possibly matching TRBD1 (6 bases). The V end lost 7 bases, the J end lost 3 bases, and 18 bases lay between the germline ends. Germline-derived CDR1 and CDR2 are MNHEY and SMNVEV (reference sequence). This CDR3 has 16 amino acids. This CDR3 reads CASTSFVGGPNEKLFF. CDR3 sequence (DNA): TGTGCCAGCACCTCCTTCGTCGGGGGGCCTAATGAAAAACTGTTTTTT.

V is TRBV5-1 and J is TRBJ2-5; the match to TRBD2 covers 7 bases. Germline CDR1 reads SGHRS; CDR2 reads YFSETQ. This CDR3 has 15 residues. The trim removed 4 bases at V and 1 base at J, leaving 7 bases unmatched. The CDR3 nucleotides read TGCGCCAGCAGCATGCAGCGGGGAACCCAAGAGACCCAGTACTTC. It yields the protein CASSMQRGTQETQYF.

This clone was recorded only once. The V call is TRBV6-5, the J call TRBJ1-5, with TRBD1 as a possible D gene (6 bases). Germline assignment: CDR1 MNHEY and CDR2 SVGAGI. The CDR3 sequence is 14 residues long. Trimming took off 5 bases at V and 7 bases at J, with 15 bases between the two ends. In nucleotides, the CDR3 is TGTGCCAGCAGTCCCCAGGGGCTGAGGCAGCCCCAGCATTTT. The encoded protein is CASSPQGLRQPQHF.

This sequence joins TRBV10-3 and TRBJ1-4; TRBD1 matches 7 bases. V shed 2 bases and J 3 bases; nucleotides not matched to a gene: 3. Per the germline V gene, CDR1 is ENHRY and CDR2 is SYGVKD. The CDR3 loop spans 15 amino acids. CDR3: CAISEAGTANEKLFF. In nucleotides, the CDR3 is TGTGCCATCAGTGAGGCAGGGACAGCTAATGAAAAACTGTTTTTT.

This chain joins TRBV29-1 and TRBJ1-1; 9 nucleotides agree with TRBD1. The germline CDR1 and CDR2 sequences are SQVTM and ANQGSEA. This CDR3 region has 13 residues. V trimming: 4 bases; J trimming: 6 bases; junction bases outside the gene matches: 6. Here the CDR3 DNA reads TGCAGCGTTGTAATACAGGGGGCGGCTGAAGCTTTCTTT. Translated, it gives CSVVIQGAAEAFF.

The V gene is TRBV2, the J gene TRBJ1-1, with a tentative D call TRBD1 (6 bases). This CDR3 has 15 amino acids. V was clipped by 4 bases and J by 2 bases, with 14 bases between them. Germline values: CDR1 SNHLY, CDR2 FYNNEI. CDR3 in amino acids: CASSVRGGFNTEAFF. DNA of the CDR3: TGTGCCAGCAGTGTCCGAGGGGGATTTAACACTGAAGCTTTCTTT.

This clone was seen only a few times. The chain combines TRBV9 with TRBJ1-3; D call uncertain. This CDR3 spans 12 amino acids. In germline, CDR1 is SGDLS, CDR2 YYNGEE. V was cut by 6 bases and J by 1 base, with 5 bases left in between. CDR3 nucleotide sequence: TGTGCCAGCAAGGGTTCTGGAAACACCATATATTTT. Translation: CASKGSGNTIYF.

The chain combines TRBV6-1 with TRBJ1-5, with a tentative D call TRBD1 (5 bases). V was trimmed by 3 bases and J by 4 bases, leaving 13 bases between them. Looked up from germline, CDR1 is MNHNS and CDR2 is SASEGT. This CDR3 has 15 amino acids. Here the CDR3 reads CASSDLGTVNQPQHF. CDR3 nucleotide sequence: TGTGCCAGCAGTGACCTCGGGACGGTAAATCAGCCCCAGCATTTT.

The chain joins TRBV27 to TRBJ1-1, with TRBD1 matching 8 bases. There are 13 residues in the CDR3. Trimming removed 6 bases from V and 4 bases from J; junction bases left unmatched: 4. Germline V CDR1 and CDR2: MNHEY, SMNVEV (reference sequence). The CDR3 spells CASRSGQGTEAFF. For the CDR3, the DNA is TGTGCCAGCAGGAGCGGACAGGGCACTGAAGCTTTCTTT.

V gene TRBV7-2 combines with J gene TRBJ1-6; TRBD1 is a possible D gene (5 bases). Trimming took off 5 bases at V and 9 bases at J, with 17 bases between the two ends. This CDR3 has 15 residues. Germline lookup yields CDR1 SGHTA and CDR2 FQGNSA. The CDR3 protein is CASSPHQGSGSPLHF. Written as DNA, the CDR3 is TGTGCCAGCAGCCCACACCAGGGAAGTGGTTCACCCCTCCACTTT.

This clone was counted a few times. The gene calls are TRBV30 and TRBJ1-3; TRBD1 aligns across 7 bases. CDR1 is GTSNPN and CDR2 is SVGIG in the germline V gene (reference sequence). Germline trimming cut 2 bases from V and 0 bases from J; bases unmatched to any gene: 7. The CDR3 is made up of 16 amino acids. The CDR3 sequence is CAWSSGTASSGNTIYF. CDR3 nucleotide sequence: TGTGCCTGGAGTTCCGGGACAGCGTCCTCTGGAAACACCATATATTTT.

The rearrangement uses TRBV7-2 and TRBJ2-7, with 8 bases aligning to TRBD2. CDR3 length: 13 amino acids. The ends lost 6 bases at V and 4 bases at J; junction bases unmatched: 5. Germline V CDR1 and CDR2: SGHTA, FQGNSA. The CDR3 is CASRPSGPYEQYF. For the CDR3, the DNA is TGTGCCAGCAGGCCTAGCGGGCCGTACGAGCAGTACTTC.

The chain carries TRBV6-6 and TRBJ1-1; D is uncertain. Germline V gives CDR1 MNHNY, CDR2 SVGAGI (reference sequence). V dropped 5 bases and J dropped 1 base, with 11 bases sitting between them. CDR3 length: 14 residues. The CDR3 sequence: CASSLKGGNTEAFF. As DNA, the CDR3 is TGTGCCAGCAGTCTCAAAGGTGGGAACACTGAAGCTTTCTTT.

V and J are TRBV6-5 and TRBJ2-5; tentatively, D is TRBD1 (6 bases). CDR3 length equals 15 residues. V dropped 6 bases and J dropped 2 bases, with 16 bases sitting between them. CDR1 MNHEY and CDR2 SVGAGI come from the germline V gene. Here the CDR3 reads CASRARRTAQETQYF. As DNA, the CDR3 is TGTGCCAGCAGGGCCCGTAGGACAGCGCAAGAGACCCAGTACTTC.

This rearrangement joins TRBV11-3 to TRBJ1-1; TRBD1 is a possible D gene (5 bases). The germline V and J ends were trimmed by 5 bases and 3 bases, with 16 bases remaining between them. The length of the CDR3 is 15 residues. Looked up from germline, CDR1 is SGHNT and CDR2 is YENEEA. CDR3 DNA: TGTGCCAGCAGCCAAAAGGGGCGACGGTACACTGAAGCTTTCTTT. This gives the protein CASSQKGRRYTEAFF.